This section outlines one TCR beta chain sequence together with its context. What antigen it recognizes has not been identified. No qualities accompany the bases; no much larger clone lies one base away. These data originate in a study of blood T cells in healthy people across ages (dated by TCRdb to the mid-2010s). For context, the study as a whole: In model experiments, roughly one uniquely barcoded TCR beta cDNA molecule per two T cells was captured by template switching. Using deep sequencing normalized with unique cDNA molecular identifiers, the study measured how TCR beta repertoire diversity changes with age. Using the same blood draw, the study looked at two additional independent replicas of 1 million unique cDNA reads for two donors, one aged 18 to 30 and the other aged 80 or older. To avoid experimental bias, donors of different ages were randomly spread across the sequencing lanes. Donors were grouped into four age groups: young (average approximately 16 years), middle-aged (39), aged (around 60) and long-lived (about 90). Paper-wide results and their limitations: Because donor CMV infection status was unknown, age-related changes in expanded clonotypes were potentially confounded. Estimates of total diversity based on one million sequenced T cells were considered lower bounds and underestimates. Observed TCR beta diversity per million T cells fell roughly linearly with age, and a significant reduction was already apparent by age around 40. The percentage of naive T cells measured by flow cytometry correlated strongly with observed TCR beta diversity. Compared with the aged group, more naive CD4+ T cells, fewer expanded clones and increased TCR diversity were shown by the long-lived group, suggesting age selection. Conclusive comparison of naive and antigen-experienced compartments was prevented by the profiling of bulk unsorted PBMCs.

Receptor amplification or capture employed 5' RACE. A second PCR of roughly 7 to 11 cycles was performed with a sample-barcoded 5' primer and a J-beta primer mix. A template-switch 5' adaptor carrying 12 random nucleotides introduced a unique molecular identifier onto each TCR beta cDNA molecule. Each sample yielded at least 2.5 million CDR3-containing paired-end reads. First-strand cDNA was synthesized from all RNA with the Mint cDNA synthesis kit, primed by a TRBC-specific oligonucleotide. Following uracil-DNA glycosylase treatment, all cDNA underwent a first 18-cycle PCR with the universal primers M1SS and BC2_uni_R. Processing in the source paper ran as follows. Normalization of each sample was performed by random selection of 1 million high-quality reads, each carrying a distinct molecular identifier. Reads with shared molecular identifiers were discarded instead of being binned into consensus sequences. CDR3 identification, clonotype clustering and error correction used MiTCR with a Q25 quality threshold and the strictest error-elimination algorithm. Lower-bound total TCR beta diversity was estimated with a nonparametric unseen species model using Euler transformation. TCRdb ran its own pipeline on the public reads, namely fastp trimming at Q25 and MiXCR clone calling, and kept in-frame beta chains. One record per CDR3 amino acid sequence lists the most common genes and DNA. TCRdb's processing, not the study's, gives the V and J calls here. The sample table shows around 2 million distinct CDR3 sequences, and about two fifths are seen once. In total, the top ten clones hold about 21% of the sample.

CDR1 and CDR2 are read off the germline V gene as MNHEY and SVGAGI. The CDR3 covers 12 residues, taking in both the cysteine and the phenylalanine. This entry keeps only the CDR3 DNA: 36 bases, framed from base 1. Cut back by 0 bases and 10 bases, the V and J ends lie 9 bases apart. The donors were roughly 40 Caucasian individuals from Russia, aged roughly 6 to 90 years, who were systemically healthy. Approximately 9.3 milliliters of peripheral blood were collected from each donor into EDTA-treated Vacutainer tubes. Ficoll-Paque density-gradient centrifugation was used to isolate PBMCs, with at least 7 million per sample. Trizol reagent was used to extract total RNA from the PBMCs, yielding at least 5.5 micrograms per sample. For every donor, an aliquot of PBMCs went through flow cytometry to measure the percentages of naive CD45RAhigh/CD27high T cells.

The sequenced material came from blood. The sequence joins TRBV6-5 to TRBJ1-1; no D gene is confidently identified. The sequence was obtained from a human donor in good health. The nucleotide sequence reads as follows: TGTGCCAGCAGTTACTCGAAGGGAACAGCTTTCTTT. Translated, this gives CASSYSKGTAFF.